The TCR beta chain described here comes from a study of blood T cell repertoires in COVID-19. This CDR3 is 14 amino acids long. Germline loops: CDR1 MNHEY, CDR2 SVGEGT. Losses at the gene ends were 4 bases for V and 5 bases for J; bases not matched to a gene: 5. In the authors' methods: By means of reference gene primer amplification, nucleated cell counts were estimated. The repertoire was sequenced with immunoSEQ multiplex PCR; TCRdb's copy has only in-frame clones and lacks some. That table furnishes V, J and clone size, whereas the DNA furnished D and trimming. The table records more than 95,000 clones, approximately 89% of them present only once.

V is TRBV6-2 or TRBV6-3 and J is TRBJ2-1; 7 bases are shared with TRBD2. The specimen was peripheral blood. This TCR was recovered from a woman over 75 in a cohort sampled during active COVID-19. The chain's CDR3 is CASSSAGRDNEQFF. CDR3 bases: TGTGCCAGCAGTTCCGCAGGGAGGGACAATGAGCAGTTCTTC.